These T cell receptor beta chains were read from a single sample in a study of technical replicates of blood from several donors. Assay: immunoSEQ multiplex PCR; the TCRdb copy retains only in-frame clones and omits some. The profile shows approximately 81,000 clones, roughly 77% of them singletons. Sequenced input: PBMCs. The receptors originated from a human donor in good health. Some clones in this sample may be carry-over from other donors' samples. The CDR3 runs from the conserved cysteine through the conserved F or W. A D gene is named only where the DNA matches it firmly. Some rows have no size entry. The others give once, few or many, or a class for an expanded clone.

clone_size: -
d_call: TRBD2
v_call: TRBV28
j_call: TRBJ2-1
cdr3_aa: CASSQDATGTNLYNEQFF
cdr3_nt: TGTGCCAGCAGTCAGGATGCGACGGGGACTAATTTGTACAATGAGCAGTTCTTC

clone_size: -
d_call: TRBD2
v_call: TRBV2
j_call: TRBJ2-5
cdr3_aa: CASRDLAGGGRAQYF
cdr3_nt: TGTGCCAGCAGAGACCTAGCGGGGGGTGGTCGGGCCCAGTACTTC

clone_size: -
d_call: TRBD1
v_call: TRBV5-1
j_call: TRBJ2-7
cdr3_aa: CASSSTRDRGEQYF
cdr3_nt: TGCGCCAGCAGTTCCACCCGGGACAGAGGCGAGCAGTACTTC

clone_size: -
d_call: -
v_call: TRBV2
j_call: TRBJ2-5
cdr3_aa: CASSDGSFPSETQYF
cdr3_nt: TGTGCCAGCAGTGATGGGAGTTTTCCCTCAGAGACCCAGTACTTC

clone_size: -
d_call: -
v_call: TRBV5-1
j_call: TRBJ1-6
cdr3_aa: CASSRDLSGAPLNSPLHF
cdr3_nt: TGCGCCAGCAGCCGTGATCTCAGCGGGGCACCGTTGAATTCACCCCTCCACTTT

clone_size: -
d_call: -
v_call: TRBV30
j_call: TRBJ1-1
cdr3_aa: CGQGRENTEAFF
cdr3_nt: TGTGGTCAGGGGAGGGAGAACACTGAAGCTTTCTTT

clone_size: -
d_call: -
v_call: TRBV4-3
j_call: TRBJ2-1
cdr3_aa: CASSQDTRLADEQFF
cdr3_nt: TGCGCCAGCAGCCAAGATACGAGGCTAGCAGATGAGCAGTTCTTC

clone_size: -
d_call: -
v_call: TRBV19
j_call: TRBJ1-4
cdr3_aa: CASSIQGNEKLFF
cdr3_nt: TGTGCCAGTAGTATACAGGGTAATGAAAAACTGTTTTTT

clone_size: -
d_call: -
v_call: TRBV7-2
j_call: TRBJ1-6
cdr3_aa: CASSLVGPPLHF
cdr3_nt: TGTGCCAGCAGCTTAGTTGGGCCACCCCTCCACTTT

clone_size: -
d_call: -
v_call: TRBV6-6
j_call: TRBJ1-4
cdr3_aa: CASSYQGTTNEKLFF
cdr3_nt: TGTGCCAGCAGTTACCAGGGGACAACTAATGAAAAACTGTTTTTT

clone_size: few
d_call: -
v_call: TRBV5-1
j_call: TRBJ2-1
cdr3_aa: CASSLVVDNEQFF
cdr3_nt: TGCGCCAGCAGCTTGGTAGTAGACAATGAGCAGTTCTTC

clone_size: -
d_call: TRBD2
v_call: TRBV5-1
j_call: TRBJ2-1
cdr3_aa: CASSLLPGLAGGLNEQFF
cdr3_nt: TGCGCCAGCAGCCTACTCCCGGGACTAGCGGGAGGGCTAAATGAGCAGTTCTTC

clone_size: -
d_call: TRBD2
v_call: TRBV18
j_call: TRBJ2-5
cdr3_aa: CASSPRGGQETQYF
cdr3_nt: TGTGCCAGCTCACCACGCGGGGGGCAAGAGACCCAGTACTTC

clone_size: -
d_call: -
v_call: TRBV19
j_call: TRBJ1-1
cdr3_aa: CASSVSEGNTEAFF
cdr3_nt: TGTGCCAGTAGTGTGTCGGAGGGGAACACTGAAGCTTTCTTT

clone_size: few
d_call: -
v_call: TRBV19
j_call: TRBJ2-7
cdr3_aa: CASSGQHGAYEQYF
cdr3_nt: TGTGCCAGTAGTGGACAGCATGGGGCATACGAGCAGTACTTC

clone_size: -
d_call: TRBD1
v_call: TRBV5-1
j_call: TRBJ1-1
cdr3_aa: CASSMGQLFTEAFF
cdr3_nt: TGCGCCAGCAGCATGGGACAGCTTTTCACTGAAGCTTTCTTT

clone_size: -
d_call: -
v_call: TRBV14
j_call: TRBJ2-1
cdr3_aa: CASSPDGNNEQFF
cdr3_nt: TGTGCCAGCAGCCCGGACGGGAACAATGAGCAGTTCTTC

clone_size: -
d_call: -
v_call: TRBV30
j_call: TRBJ1-1
cdr3_aa: CAWIGGANTEAFF
cdr3_nt: TGTGCCTGGATTGGGGGGGCCAACACTGAAGCTTTCTTT

clone_size: -
d_call: -
v_call: TRBV7-6
j_call: TRBJ1-1
cdr3_aa: CASSLAGGGTEAFF
cdr3_nt: TGTGCCAGCAGCTTAGCAGGGGGTGGCACTGAAGCTTTCTTT

clone_size: once
d_call: TRBD2
v_call: TRBV6-1
j_call: TRBJ2-7
cdr3_aa: CASSVTSGSYYEQYF
cdr3_nt: TGTGCCAGCAGTGTGACTAGCGGGAGCTACTACGAGCAGTACTTC

clone_size: -
d_call: TRBD1
v_call: TRBV5-6
j_call: TRBJ2-7
cdr3_aa: CASNLPGGPYEQYF
cdr3_nt: TGTGCCAGCAACCTGCCAGGGGGACCCTACGAGCAGTACTTC

clone_size: once
d_call: -
v_call: TRBV6-5
j_call: TRBJ2-1
cdr3_aa: CASSYGVRGNEQFF
cdr3_nt: TGTGCCAGCAGTTACGGCGTCCGAGGCAATGAGCAGTTCTTC

clone_size: -
d_call: -
v_call: TRBV5-8
j_call: TRBJ2-7
cdr3_aa: CASSLGPGRTYEQYF
cdr3_nt: TGTGCCAGCAGCTTGGGTCCAGGGCGAACCTACGAGCAGTACTTC